This entry is about one T cell receptor beta chain. Its antigen is unidentified. The sample belongs to a study of identical twins. With no exceptions, donors were healthy Caucasians. CDR1 is MGHRA, CDR2 YSYEKL, per germline. V shed 8 bases and J 3 bases; nucleotides not matched to a gene: 9. The CDR3 extends over 14 amino acids. The study, taken as a whole, reports: Sharing of beta out-of-frame sequences by twins showed a weaker excess. Insertions were reduced in abundant cord blood beta clonotypes but not in memory repertoires.

Unique molecular identifiers were in the cDNA, with template-switch universal primer binding. TCRdb reanalysed the 5' RACE reads using MiXCR and keeps one entry per CDR3 protein. Of 1.5 million or so distinct CDR3 sequences listed, around a third are singletons. V and J are TRBV4-1 and TRBJ1-1, with 7 bases fitting TRBD1. The receptor was derived from a newborn girl in good health. Sequenced input: cord blood. In DNA form, the CDR3 reads TGCGCCAGCTCCAGGGGGGCAGGGGACACTGAAGCTTTCTTT. It translates to CASSRGAGDTEAFF.